A single sample is the source of the 19 T cell receptor beta chains below, sequenced in a study of blood T cell repertoires in COVID-19. Here immunoSEQ multiplex PCR was the method, and the copy in TCRdb shows in-frame clones only, minus some. Among fewer than 110,000 clones listed, more than 75% were seen once. Sequenced material: peripheral blood. Every receptor here comes from a woman between 25 and 40 years old with acute or convalescent COVID-19.

This clone was recorded once. This rearrangement joins TRBV9 to TRBJ1-5; D gene uncertain. The CDR3 is 15 residues long. Per the germline V gene, CDR1 is SGDLS and CDR2 is YYNGEE. V was pared by 3 bases and J by 1 base, with 11 bases between. In nucleotides, the CDR3 is TGTGCCAGCAGCGAAACAGAATCCAGCAATCAGCCCCAGCATTTT. It codes for CASSETESSNQPQHF. Drawing the rest from reference TRBV9 and TRBJ1-5, the complete variable domain is DSGVTQTPKHLITATGQRVTLRCSPRSGDLSVYWYQQSLDQGLQFLIQYYNGEERAKGNILERFSAQQFPDLHSELNLSSLELGDSALYFCASSETESSNQPQHFGDGTRLSIL.

A single count supports this clone. The chain combines TRBV27 with TRBJ2-7; a weak D match, TRBD2 (6 bases). The CDR3 length is 17 residues. Germline V gives CDR1 MNHEY, CDR2 SMNVEV (reference sequence). Trimming took off 6 bases at V and 0 bases at J, with 21 bases between the two ends. The CDR3: CASSTRSGDTSSYEQYF. CDR3 bases: TGTGCCAGCAGCACACGGTCGGGAGACACAAGCTCCTACGAGCAGTACTTC.

This sequence joins TRBV7-9 and TRBJ2-2; 8 bases agree with TRBD1. The V segment lost 4 bases and the J segment 5 bases; nucleotides outside the gene matches: 6. Germline CDR1 SEHNR, CDR2 FQNEAQ (reference sequence). The CDR3 loop spans 15 amino acids. CDR3 nucleotides: TGTGCCAGCAGCTGGGACAGGCCGGGGACCGGGGAGCTGTTTTTT. It encodes CASSWDRPGTGELFF.

J is TRBJ2-7 and V is TRBV2; 9 bases match TRBD1. The CDR3 length is 12 residues. Germline V gives CDR1 SNHLY, CDR2 FYNNEI. The J segment lost 5 bases and the V segment lost 9 bases, leaving 5 bases of the junction unmatched. The CDR3 nucleotides read TGTGCCAGTGGGACAGGGTGGCACGAGCAGTACTTC. Translated: CASGTGWHEQYF.

This clone has a handful of counts. This sequence joins TRBV30 and TRBJ1-5; D is uncertain. V dropped 1 base and J dropped 5 bases, with 12 bases sitting between them. The CDR3 runs to 14 residues. Per germline, CDR1 GTSNPN and CDR2 SVGIG (reference sequence). The CDR3 DNA reads TGTGCCTGGAGTGGAGGTAACACTTATCAGCCCCAGCATTTT. Protein product: CAWSGGNTYQPQHF.

V and J are TRBV6-5 and TRBJ1-5; D ambiguous. The CDR3 sequence is 12 residues long. CDR1 and CDR2 from the germline V gene are MNHEY and SVGAGI. V lost 8 bases and J 2 bases, leaving 7 bases between the germline ends. CDR3 sequence: CASRGGNQPQHF. The CDR3 nucleotides are TGTGCCAGCCGCGGGGGCAATCAGCCCCAGCATTTT.

This chain links TRBV6-6 with TRBJ1-1; TRBD1 agrees at 7 bases. Per germline, CDR1 MNHNY and CDR2 SVGAGI (reference sequence). The CDR3 covers 14 residues. Germline trimming cut 6 bases from V and 0 bases from J; bases unmatched to any gene: 4. CDR3 DNA sequence: TGTGCCAGCAGCTGGGACAGAATGAACACTGAAGCTTTCTTT. Translation gives CASSWDRMNTEAFF.

The V call is TRBV4-2, the J call TRBJ2-5; tentatively, D is TRBD2 (5 bases). Trimming pared 0 bases from V and 5 bases from J, leaving 10 bases between. The CDR3 is made up of 14 amino acids. In germline, CDR1 is LGHNA, CDR2 YNFKEQ. In DNA form, the CDR3 reads TGTGCCAGCAGCCAAGACGGCCGAGGGGAGACCCAGTACTTC. Translation: CASSQDGRGETQYF.

V is TRBV12-3 or TRBV12-4 and J is TRBJ1-4; no clear D. The CDR3 is 13 residues long. V was cut by 3 bases and J by 8 bases, with 10 bases left in between. The CDR3 is CASSFSIEEKLFF. For the CDR3, the DNA is TGTGCCAGCAGTTTTAGTATCGAGGAAAAACTGTTTTTT.

This clone was counted only a few times. V and J are TRBV28 and TRBJ2-2, with 9 bases lining up with TRBD1. Per the germline V gene, CDR1 is MDHEN and CDR2 is SYDVKM. CDR3 length: 15 residues. The V and J ends lost 6 bases and 4 bases, in that order; junction bases with no gene match: 6. This CDR3 reads CASSLQGAATGELFF. DNA for the CDR3: TGTGCCAGCAGCCTACAGGGGGCGGCCACCGGGGAGCTGTTTTTT.

The chain recombines TRBV4-2 with TRBJ1-2; 7 bases fit TRBD1. The CDR3 length is 14 residues. With V trimmed by 4 bases and J by 2 bases, 4 bases remained unmatched. Germline CDR1 is LGHNA and CDR2 is YNFKEQ. The CDR3 DNA follows: TGTGCCAGCAGCCTCCAGGGACAGAACTATGGCTACACCTTC. Amino acid sequence: CASSLQGQNYGYTF.

V and J are TRBV15 and TRBJ2-7; 8 bases align to TRBD1. CDR1 LNHNV and CDR2 YYDKDF come from the germline V gene (reference sequence). The CDR3 is 12 amino acids. V lost 5 bases, J lost 5 bases, and 2 bases stayed unmatched. The CDR3 loop reads CATSGQGNEQYF. The CDR3 nucleotides read TGTGCCACCAGCGGACAGGGCAACGAGCAGTACTTC.

The chain uses TRBV5-1 and TRBJ1-4; 9 positions match TRBD1. The V segment lost 4 bases and the J segment 7 bases; nucleotides outside the gene matches: 5. This CDR3 has 14 residues. Germline values: CDR1 SGHRS, CDR2 YFSETQ. Here the CDR3 reads CASSPGTGSEKLFF. In DNA, the CDR3 is TGCGCCAGCAGCCCCGGGACAGGGAGTGAAAAACTGTTTTTT.

This rearrangement joins TRBV7-8 to TRBJ1-3; possibly TRBD1 for D (5 bases). CDR3 length equals 15 residues. The V end lost 5 bases, the J end lost 3 bases, and 14 bases lay between the germline ends. CDR1 is SGHVS, CDR2 FQNEAQ, per germline. Here the CDR3 reads CASSHLGGGGNTIYF. CDR3 nucleotide sequence: TGTGCCAGCAGCCACCTCGGGGGGGGTGGAAACACCATATATTTT.

The chain links TRBV5-1 to TRBJ2-2; possible D gene TRBD2, 6 bases. V dropped 4 bases and J dropped 6 bases, with 13 bases sitting between them. The CDR3 is made up of 14 amino acids. The germline V gene has CDR1 SGHRS and CDR2 YFSETQ. The CDR3 nucleotides are TGCGCCAGCAGCGAGAATGGGGAGGCCGGGGAGCTGTTTTTT. It is translated as CASSENGEAGELFF.

V usage is TRBV5-6 and J usage is TRBJ2-1, with 11 bases matching TRBD1. The germline V gene has CDR1 SGHDT and CDR2 YYEEEE. CDR3 length: 16 amino acids. The ends lost 1 base at V and 6 bases at J; junction bases unmatched: 6. CDR3 amino acids: CASSLRRTGGGNEQFF. CDR3 nucleotides: TGTGCCAGCAGCTTGCGAAGGACAGGGGGCGGCAATGAGCAGTTCTTC.

CDR3 sequence: CATAPGFSGNTIYF. In DNA form, the CDR3 reads TGTGCCACAGCCCCAGGATTCTCTGGAAACACCATATATTTT. V usage is TRBV10-3 and J usage is TRBJ1-3; D not certain. V was trimmed by 10 bases and J by 0 bases, leaving 13 bases between them. The germline gives CDR1 ENHRY, CDR2 SYGVKD. The CDR3 loop spans 14 amino acids.

The CDR3 DNA follows: TGTGCCAGCAGCCAAGTTGGCAGCTATGGCTACACCTTC. Translated, it gives CASSQVGSYGYTF. The J gene is TRBJ1-2, the V gene TRBV3-1 (or the pseudogene TRBV3-2); no clear D gene. Germline V gives CDR1 LGHDT, CDR2 YNNKEL (reference sequence). V lost 1 base and J 4 bases, leaving 7 bases between the germline ends. The CDR3 length is 13 residues.

V usage is TRBV11-2 and J usage is TRBJ2-3, with D possibly TRBD2 on 6 matching bases. CDR1 and CDR2 from the germline V gene are SGHAT and FQNNGV. Deletions cut 0 bases from V and 0 bases from J, with 10 bases between. This CDR3 comprises 16 residues. The CDR3 loop is CASSLDVGTSTDTQYF. CDR3 in DNA: TGTGCCAGCAGCTTAGATGTTGGGACTAGCACAGATACGCAGTATTTT.